These 9 T cell receptor beta chains came from one sample sequenced in a study of shared clonotypes between healthy human individuals. Clones were read by immunoSEQ multiplex PCR, and TCRdb kept only the in-frame ones, dropping some. The sample has some 900,000 clones; 76% are singletons. Sequencing input: memory CD4+ T cells sorted from blood. As to subset: CD45RA-negative fraction. The receptors were sampled from a man aged 18 to 29 in good health.

This clone has at least ten counts. The chain couples TRBV27 to TRBJ1-5; D perhaps matches TRBD1 (6 bases). The germline CDR1 and CDR2 sequences are MNHEY and SMNVEV (reference sequence). This CDR3 contains 13 residues. The V and J ends lost 6 bases and 6 bases respectively, with 12 bases between them. CDR3 loop: CASSYREGQPQHF. Here the CDR3 DNA reads TGTGCCAGCAGCTACAGGGAAGGTCAGCCCCAGCATTTT.

This clone has only one observation. The rearrangement joins TRBV19 to TRBJ2-7, with D hard to call. Germline V gives CDR1 LNHDA, CDR2 SQIVND (reference sequence). The germline V and J ends were trimmed by 2 bases and 4 bases, with 12 bases remaining between them. The CDR3 length is 14 residues. The CDR3 sequence is CASSIRNRDYEQYF. In DNA form, the CDR3 reads TGTGCCAGTAGTATACGAAACAGAGATTACGAGCAGTACTTC.

This clone came up a few times. V usage is TRBV19 and J usage is TRBJ1-6, with D unclear. In germline, CDR1 is LNHDA, CDR2 SQIVND (reference sequence). The CDR3 spans 17 residues. The V end lost 1 base, the J end lost 5 bases, and 15 bases lay between the germline ends. The CDR3 nucleotides read TGTGCCAGTAGTATAGCCAAGCTCAGCATACATAATTCACCCCTCCACTTT. Translated, it gives CASSIAKLSIHNSPLHF.

V gene TRBV7-2 combines with J gene TRBJ1-5; tentative D call: TRBD1 (5 bases). Trimming pared 6 bases from V and 0 bases from J, leaving 9 bases between. The germline gives CDR1 SGHTA, CDR2 FQGNSA. This CDR3 has 14 amino acids. For the CDR3, the DNA is TGTGCCAGCAGGGGGGGGGATAGCAATCAGCCCCAGCATTTT. Translation: CASRGGDSNQPQHF.

This clone was counted only a few times. This chain uses TRBV11-2 with TRBJ1-1, with a tentative D call TRBD1 (6 bases). CDR3 length: 14 amino acids. The V and J ends lost 5 bases and 4 bases respectively, with 14 bases between them. Per germline, CDR1 SGHAT and CDR2 FQNNGV. The CDR3 region is CASSVTGFGTEAFF. The DNA for the CDR3 is TGTGCCAGCAGCGTAACAGGGTTTGGCACTGAAGCTTTCTTT.

The V gene is TRBV2, the J gene TRBJ1-4, with a tentative D call TRBD1 (5 bases). There are 12 residues in the CDR3. Looked up from germline, CDR1 is SNHLY and CDR2 is FYNNEI. Trimming pared 8 bases from V and 8 bases from J, leaving 12 bases between. The CDR3 DNA sequence: TGTGCCAGCTACGGGCGGGGCGAAAAACTGTTTTTT. It encodes CASYGRGEKLFF.

The rearrangement links TRBV6-5 to TRBJ2-7; TRBD1 aligns across 7 bases. The CDR3 runs to 12 residues. The V segment lost 6 bases and the J segment 6 bases; nucleotides outside the gene matches: 5. CDR1 and CDR2 from the germline V gene are MNHEY and SVGAGI. The CDR3 DNA sequence: TGTGCCAGCAGAACCGGGGACAGCGAGCAGTACTTC. The encoded protein is CASRTGDSEQYF.

A note on this clone: A much larger clone differs by one base, so this may be a read error. The V and J genes are TRBV2 and TRBJ1-6; D not certain. Germline lookup yields CDR1 SNHLY and CDR2 FYNNEI. The CDR3 contains 15 residues. Trimming took 2 bases from V and 0 from J, leaving 5 bases between them. CDR3 DNA: TGTGCCAGCAGTGAACTGAGCTCCTATAATTCACCCCTCCACTTT. Amino acids: CASSELSSYNSPLHF. The variable domain in full, completed from reference TRBV2 and TRBJ1-6, reads EPEVTQTPSHQVTQMGQEVILRCVPISNHLYFYWYRQILGQKVEFLVSFYNNEISEKSEIFDDQFSVERPDGSNFTLKIRSTKLEDSAMYFCASSELSSYNSPLHFGNGTRLTVT.

The V gene is TRBV10-3, the J gene TRBJ2-2, with TRBD2 identical over 8 bases. The CDR3 has 16 residues. The germline V gene has CDR1 ENHRY and CDR2 SYGVKD. The V segment lost 4 bases and the J segment 0 bases; nucleotides outside the gene matches: 4. The CDR3, as DNA: TGTGCCATCAGTGGGCGGGGGGCTTCGAACACCGGGGAGCTGTTTTTT. Protein product: CAISGRGASNTGELFF.